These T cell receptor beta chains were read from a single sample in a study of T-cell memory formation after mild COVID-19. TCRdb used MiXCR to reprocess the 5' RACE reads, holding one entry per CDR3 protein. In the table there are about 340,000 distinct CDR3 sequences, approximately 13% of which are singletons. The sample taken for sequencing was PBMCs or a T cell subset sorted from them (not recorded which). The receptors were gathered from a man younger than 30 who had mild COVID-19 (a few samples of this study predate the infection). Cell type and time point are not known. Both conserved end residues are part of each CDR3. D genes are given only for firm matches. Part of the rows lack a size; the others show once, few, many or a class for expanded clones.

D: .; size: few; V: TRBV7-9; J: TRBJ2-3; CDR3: CASRQPGADTQYF; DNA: TGTGCCAGCAGACAGCCCGGGGCAGATACGCAGTATTTT
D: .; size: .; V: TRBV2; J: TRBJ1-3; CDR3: CASSAYGNSGNTIYF; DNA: TGTGCCAGCAGTGCCTATGGAAACTCTGGAAACACCATATATTTT
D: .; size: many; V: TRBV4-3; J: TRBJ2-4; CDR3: CASSQVDGGLNIQYF; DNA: TGCGCCAGCAGCCAAGTGGATGGGGGACTAAACATTCAGTACTTC
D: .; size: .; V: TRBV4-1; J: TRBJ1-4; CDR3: CASSTGLYNEKLFF; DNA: TGCGCCAGCAGCACGGGACTGTATAATGAAAAACTGTTTTTT
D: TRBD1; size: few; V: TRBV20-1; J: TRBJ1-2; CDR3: CSARWGQGASGYTF; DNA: TGCAGTGCTAGGTGGGGACAGGGGGCCTCTGGCTACACCTTC
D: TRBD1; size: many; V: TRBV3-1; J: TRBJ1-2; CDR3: CASSQQGARGYTF; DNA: TGTGCCAGCAGCCAGCAGGGGGCTAGAGGCTACACCTTC
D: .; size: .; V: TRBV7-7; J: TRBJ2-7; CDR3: CASSSLDTYEQYF; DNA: TGTGCCAGCAGCTCCCTCGACACCTACGAGCAGTACTTC
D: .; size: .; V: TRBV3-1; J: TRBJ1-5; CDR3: CASSAFGQPQHF; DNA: TGTGCCAGCAGCGCCTTCGGTCAGCCCCAGCATTTT
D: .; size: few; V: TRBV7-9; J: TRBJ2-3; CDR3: CASSTPPGSRTDTQYF; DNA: TGTGCCAGCAGCACTCCTCCAGGGAGCCGCACAGATACGCAGTATTTT
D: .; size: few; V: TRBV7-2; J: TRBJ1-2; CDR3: CASSLNRRIGYTF; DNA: TGTGCCAGCAGCTTGAACCGCCGAATCGGCTACACCTTC
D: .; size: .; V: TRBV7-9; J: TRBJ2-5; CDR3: CASSPRDLGETQYF; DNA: TGTGCCAGCAGCCCTAGGGACCTAGGGGAGACCCAGTACTTC